Listed below are T cell receptor beta chains from one sample, sequenced in a study of OX40 agonist ivuxolimab in advanced cancers. Clones were sequenced by immunoSEQ multiplex PCR, and TCRdb holds only the in-frame ones, with some missing. Of fewer than 100,000 clones listed, around 89% are singletons. The sequenced sample was CD4+ or CD8+ T cells sorted from blood, obtained in a trial of the OX40 agonist ivuxolimab. These receptors all come from an adult with an advanced solid tumor such as melanoma, head and neck, liver or kidney cancer. Each CDR3 is given with its conserved first and last residue. Fields, in order: V gene, D gene, J gene, clone size, CDR3 protein, CDR3 DNA. A D gene is named only where the DNA matches it firmly. Not every row has a clone size; where given, it reads once, few, many or a size class.

v_gene: TRBV18; d_gene: TRBD1; j_gene: TRBJ2-7; abundance: NA; CDR3aa: CASSPYALQGAAYEQYF; CDR3nt: TGTGCCAGCTCACCTTACGCCTTACAGGGGGCCGCCTACGAGCAGTACTTC
v_gene: TRBV5-1; d_gene: NA; j_gene: TRBJ2-7; abundance: NA; CDR3aa: CASSMGQSYEQYF; CDR3nt: TGCGCCAGCAGTATGGGGCAGTCCTACGAGCAGTACTTC
v_gene: TRBV27; d_gene: NA; j_gene: TRBJ2-7; abundance: NA; CDR3aa: CASSLSIRGDGPYEQYF; CDR3nt: TGTGCCAGCAGTTTATCGATAAGGGGGGACGGCCCCTACGAGCAGTACTTC
v_gene: TRBV14; d_gene: NA; j_gene: TRBJ1-1; abundance: NA; CDR3aa: CASSQVSGNTEAFF; CDR3nt: TGTGCCAGCAGCCAAGTAAGCGGGAACACTGAAGCTTTCTTT
v_gene: TRBV5-4; d_gene: TRBD2; j_gene: TRBJ2-2; abundance: NA; CDR3aa: CASSLGGLAVFTGELFF; CDR3nt: TGTGCCAGCAGCTTGGGAGGGCTAGCGGTTTTCACCGGGGAGCTGTTTTTT
v_gene: TRBV19; d_gene: TRBD1; j_gene: TRBJ1-6; abundance: few; CDR3aa: CASSATGGGSPLHF; CDR3nt: TGTGCCAGTAGTGCCACAGGGGGCGGTTCACCCCTCCACTTT
v_gene: TRBV5-4; d_gene: NA; j_gene: TRBJ2-7; abundance: NA; CDR3aa: CASSLDGRRAYEQYF; CDR3nt: TGTGCCAGCAGCTTGGACGGGAGAAGGGCCTACGAGCAGTACTTC
v_gene: TRBV12-5; d_gene: NA; j_gene: TRBJ2-5; abundance: NA; CDR3aa: CASADSRGSGETQYF; CDR3nt: TGTGCTAGTGCCGACTCCCGGGGGTCGGGGGAGACCCAGTACTTC
v_gene: TRBV6-1; d_gene: NA; j_gene: TRBJ1-5; abundance: NA; CDR3aa: CASSGYPRASNQPQHF; CDR3nt: TGTGCCAGCAGTGGATACCCCAGGGCCAGCAATCAGCCCCAGCATTTT
v_gene: TRBV19; d_gene: NA; j_gene: TRBJ2-1; abundance: NA; CDR3aa: CASSADLSSYNEQFF; CDR3nt: TGTGCCAGTAGTGCCGACCTGAGCTCCTACAATGAGCAGTTCTTC
v_gene: TRBV7-9; d_gene: NA; j_gene: TRBJ2-7; abundance: NA; CDR3aa: CASSLGANEQYF; CDR3nt: TGTGCCAGCAGCTTAGGGGCTAACGAGCAGTACTTC